This TCR beta chain was captured by sequencing in a study of blood T cell repertoires in COVID-19. In the study overall: The United States, Italy and Spain provided the acute and convalescent COVID-19 samples. T cells, B-cell-depleted T cells, or PBMCs supplied cDNA or gDNA.

This clone has a count of ten or more. Original methodology: Cell counts per sample came from amplifying reference gene primers. Some clones are missing from TCRdb's copy, which holds only in-frame ones; the method was immunoSEQ multiplex PCR. V, J and clone size are taken as reported in that table, and D and trimming were inferred from the DNA itself. The sample lists 450,000 to 500,000 clones; 70% to 90% were seen once. Sequenced input: peripheral blood. The TCR comes from a human donor in a cohort sampled during active COVID-19.

Here the CDR3 reads CASWGGTPEVNQPQHF. The CDR3 DNA reads TGTGCCTCCTGGGGGGGCACCCCGGAGGTGAATCAGCCCCAGCATTTT. This chain links TRBV10-3 with TRBJ1-5; a possible D gene is TRBD1 (6 bases). The CDR3 contains 16 residues. Trimming stripped 11 bases from V and 4 bases from J, with 24 bases between. Germline V gene lookup returns CDR1 ENHRY and CDR2 SYGVKD.